A single sample is the source of the 26 T cell receptor beta chains below, sequenced in a study of cytotoxic CD8 clonotypes in ibrutinib-treated CLL. TCRdb's table, derived via immunoSEQ multiplex PCR, lists solely in-frame clones and lacks some. Of hundreds of thousands of clones listed, around 66% were seen once; the top ten hold around 6.3%. The material was PBMCs, obtained after 36 months of ibrutinib treatment. The receptors derive from a human donor with chronic lymphocytic leukemia.

The chain combines TRBV9 with TRBJ2-3, with unresolved D. V was cut by 2 bases and J by 3 bases, with 7 bases left in between. This CDR3 has 13 residues. Germline V lookup: CDR1 SGDLS, CDR2 YYNGEE. In DNA form, the CDR3 reads TGTGCCAGCAGCGTCGCGGATACAGATACGCAGTATTTT. It yields the protein CASSVADTDTQYF.

V is TRBV7-6 and J is TRBJ2-1, with unresolved D. V was cut by 5 bases and J by 8 bases, with 19 bases left in between. Per the germline V gene, CDR1 is SGHVS and CDR2 is FNYEAQ. The CDR3 is 15 residues long. The chain's CDR3 is CASSLRVVKGYEQFF. CDR3 sequence (DNA): TGTGCCAGCAGCCTCCGCGTAGTAAAAGGCTATGAGCAGTTCTTC.

As for this clone: Other nucleotide sequences from this sample produce the same CDR3. The CDR3 DNA is TGTGCCAGCAGTGAAGGTACGGGGATTGGCTACACCTTC. This translates into CASSEGTGIGYTF. This chain uses TRBV6-1 with TRBJ1-2; D is ambiguous. The V gene's germline CDR1 is MNHNS and CDR2 SASEGT. V lost 1 base to trimming and J lost 7 bases, with 10 bases between them. This CDR3 is built from 13 residues.

The rearrangement links TRBV4-1 to TRBJ1-4; D is undetermined. The CDR3 runs 16 residues. V lost 0 bases and J lost 2, with 10 bases in between. Germline values: CDR1 MGHRA, CDR2 YSYEKL. For the CDR3, the DNA is TGCGCCAGCAGCCAAGAACCTCAAGCTACTAATGAAAAACTGTTTTTT. Protein product: CASSQEPQATNEKLFF.

V and J are TRBV5-4 and TRBJ2-5, with TRBD2 matching over 13 bases. From germline, CDR1 is SGHNT and CDR2 YYREEE (reference sequence). The V gene end was trimmed by 3 bases and the J gene end by 4 bases; junction bases not matched to a gene: 3. The CDR3 has 15 amino acids. CDR3 residues: CASSWTSGGGETQYF. The CDR3 DNA follows: TGTGCCAGCAGCTGGACTAGCGGGGGTGGAGAGACCCAGTACTTC.

The gene calls are TRBV5-1 and TRBJ1-1; 9 nucleotides align to TRBD1. The CDR3 runs to 15 residues. Trimming cost V 4 bases and J 1 base; bases outside gene matches: 5. The germline CDR1 and CDR2 sequences are SGHRS and YFSETQ. CDR3: CASSAAGQGNTEAFF. CDR3 sequence (DNA): TGCGCCAGCAGCGCCGCGGGACAGGGGAACACTGAAGCTTTCTTT.

The V and J genes are TRBV19 and TRBJ2-7; D is ambiguous. V was shortened by 1 base and J by 0 bases, with 7 bases between the two germline ends. In germline, CDR1 is LNHDA, CDR2 SQIVND (reference sequence). CDR3 length: 14 residues. Here the CDR3 reads CASSIADASYEQYF. The CDR3 DNA follows: TGTGCCAGTAGTATAGCGGACGCCTCCTACGAGCAGTACTTC.

The rearrangement links TRBV11-2 to TRBJ2-7, with D unresolved. Trimming took 8 bases from V and 3 from J, leaving 14 bases between them. The CDR3 totals 13 residues. Germline V gene sequence: CDR1 SGHAT, CDR2 FQNNGV. The CDR3 region has the DNA TGTGCCAGCGTGCACGAGAGCTTCTACGAGCAGTACTTC. Translating it yields CASVHESFYEQYF.

The CDR3 reads CASSFGLAGSYEQYF. The CDR3 DNA follows: TGTGCCAGCAGCTTTGGACTAGCGGGATCCTACGAGCAGTACTTC. The genes are TRBV5-4 and TRBJ2-7; 12 nucleotides match TRBD2. CDR3 length: 15 residues. V dropped 2 bases and J dropped 1; count of bases not matched to a gene: 1. Germline assignment: CDR1 SGHNT and CDR2 YYREEE (reference sequence).

This clone was recorded only once. The chain recombines TRBV15 with TRBJ2-2; 13 bases fit TRBD2. CDR3 length: 18 residues. Germline CDR1 is LNHNV and CDR2 is YYDKDF (reference sequence). The trim removed 0 bases at V and 6 bases at J, leaving 7 bases unmatched. In DNA form, the CDR3 reads TGTGCCACCAGCAGAGATCGGGGACTAGCGGGATGGGCCGGGGAGCTGTTTTTT. It yields the protein CATSRDRGLAGWAGELFF.

The gene calls are TRBV10-1 and TRBJ2-1; TRBD1 agrees at 9 bases. The CDR3 is 15 residues long. Per germline, CDR1 WNHNN and CDR2 SYGVQD (reference sequence). Trimming at V came to 6 bases and at J to 4 bases, leaving 7 bases not matched to a gene. The CDR3 is CASRDRDREYNEQFF. The DNA for the CDR3 is TGCGCCAGCAGGGACCGGGACAGGGAATACAATGAGCAGTTCTTC.

CDR3 bases: TGTGCCAGCAGCGAACAGGGGTCATCCGGAAACACCATATATTTT. This sequence encodes CASSEQGSSGNTIYF. The chain couples TRBV7-2 to TRBJ1-3, with 7 bases aligning to TRBD1. Germline CDR1 reads SGHTA; CDR2 reads FQGNSA. V gave up 5 bases and J gave up 4 bases; unmatched junction bases: 8. The CDR3 runs 15 residues.

The chain links TRBV10-1 to TRBJ1-6; possible D gene TRBD1, 6 bases. From germline, CDR1 is WNHNN and CDR2 SYGVQD (reference sequence). V lost 3 bases and J lost 8, with 11 bases in between. The length of the CDR3 is 14 residues. The CDR3 protein is CASSEARTDSPLHF. DNA for the CDR3: TGCGCCAGCAGTGAAGCCAGGACAGATTCACCCCTCCACTTT.

This chain uses TRBV10-3 with TRBJ2-3, with 11 positions matching TRBD2. The CDR3 is made up of 17 amino acids. Trimming at V came to 3 bases and at J to 2 bases, leaving 7 bases not matched to a gene. Germline V gives CDR1 ENHRY, CDR2 SYGVKD. CDR3 nucleotide sequence: TGTGCCATCAGTGAAACCGGGACTAGCGGTTACACAGATACGCAGTATTTT. It yields the protein CAISETGTSGYTDTQYF.

The chain recombines TRBV10-3 with TRBJ2-2, with TRBD1 matching 10 bases. CDR1 and CDR2 from the germline V gene are ENHRY and SYGVKD. After removal of 10 bases from V and 7 bases from J, the junction contained 18 bases not matched to a gene. This CDR3 region has 17 residues. The CDR3 bases are TGTGCCACAGGGAAAGACAGGGGGCGCCCCGTGGGCGGGGAGCTGTTTTTT. Amino acids: CATGKDRGRPVGGELFF.

This clone was detected a few times. The rearrangement uses TRBV9 and TRBJ1-1; 8 bases agree with TRBD1. Germline V gene lookup returns CDR1 SGDLS and CDR2 YYNGEE. The V segment lost 2 bases and the J segment 7 bases; nucleotides outside the gene matches: 1. The length of the CDR3 is 12 residues. The CDR3 sequence: CASSVGTGEAFF. The DNA of the CDR3 is TGTGCCAGCAGCGTTGGGACAGGTGAAGCTTTCTTT.

This clone was detected only a few times. The chain combines TRBV7-6 with TRBJ2-7; no definite D call. Germline V gene data show CDR1 as SGHVS and CDR2 as FNYEAQ. This CDR3 region has 14 residues. Trimming took off 2 bases at V and 1 base at J, with 9 bases between the two ends. The CDR3 region has the DNA TGTGCCAGCAGCTTAAGCCCAGGTTCCTACGAGCAGTACTTC. This codes for CASSLSPGSYEQYF.

Turning to this clone: One end of the junction is discordant with germline, which a read error may explain. The rearrangement links TRBV7-2 to TRBJ2-7; 8 bases map to TRBD2. CDR3 length: 13 amino acids. The germline gives CDR1 SGHTA, CDR2 FQGNSA. The CDR3, as DNA: TGTGCCAGCAGCCTAGCGGGTATCGACGAGCAGTACTTC. Its protein is CASSLAGIDEQYF.

This clone has only one observation. This chain joins TRBV4-2 and TRBJ2-5; TRBD2 agrees at 9 bases. The J segment lost 5 bases and the V segment lost 5 bases, leaving 15 bases of the junction unmatched. The CDR3 loop spans 17 amino acids. The V gene's germline CDR1 is LGHNA and CDR2 YNFKEQ. CDR3 nucleotide sequence: TGTGCCAGCAGCTCCCTCAGCCGTGGCGGGGGGGCGGAGACCCAGTACTTC. Residues: CASSSLSRGGGAETQYF.

The chain couples TRBV10-3 to TRBJ1-1, with D perhaps TRBD1 (5 bases). The V gene lost 0 bases and the J gene lost 2 bases, with 13 bases spanning the gap. Germline V gene lookup returns CDR1 ENHRY and CDR2 SYGVKD. The CDR3 extends over 16 amino acids. The CDR3 DNA sequence: TGTGCCATCAGTGAGTCGTTTGGAGGGGACAACACTGAAGCTTTCTTT. Translation: CAISESFGGDNTEAFF.

In this sample, this clone turned up a few times. The V gene is TRBV25-1, the J gene TRBJ1-1; D gene ambiguous. The germline V gene has CDR1 MGHDK and CDR2 SYGVNS. The CDR3 totals 12 residues. V was pared by 2 bases and J by 8 bases, with 9 bases between. The CDR3, as DNA: TGTGCCAGCAGTGAACGATCGACGGAAGCTTTCTTT. Protein product: CASSERSTEAFF.

The chain couples TRBV18 to TRBJ2-1; a weak D match, TRBD1 (5 bases). The CDR3 spans 12 residues. Germline V gene lookup returns CDR1 KGHSH and CDR2 LQKENI. The ends were cut back, 6 bases at V and 4 bases at J, with 7 bases in the middle. The CDR3 region is CASSDSYNEQFF. In DNA form, the CDR3 reads TGTGCCAGCTCCGACAGTTACAATGAGCAGTTCTTC.

V and J are TRBV6-1 and TRBJ2-4; 8 nucleotides match TRBD1. This CDR3 has 17 amino acids. V was clipped by 4 bases and J by 9 bases; unmatched bases: 17. Germline-derived CDR1 and CDR2 are MNHNS and SASEGT. The CDR3 sequence is CASSASRGPRFGVIQYF. Here the CDR3 DNA reads TGTGCCAGCAGTGCCAGCAGGGGGCCCCGGTTTGGTGTCATTCAGTACTTC.

The rearrangement joins TRBV9 to TRBJ2-5, with 8 bases matching TRBD2. The trim removed 0 bases at V and 5 bases at J, leaving 3 bases unmatched. The germline CDR1 and CDR2 sequences are SGDLS and YYNGEE. This CDR3 is 14 amino acids long. The CDR3 region is CASSVVPGGETQYF. CDR3 nucleotide sequence: TGTGCCAGCAGCGTAGTCCCGGGAGGGGAGACCCAGTACTTC.

V usage is TRBV7-3 and J usage is TRBJ2-1, with 9 nucleotides matching TRBD2. The CDR3 has 12 amino acids. The J segment lost 13 bases and the V segment lost 5 bases, leaving 6 bases of the junction unmatched. CDR1 is SGHTA and CDR2 is FQGTGA in the germline V gene. The CDR3 coding sequence is TGTGCCAGCAGCCTTGCGGGGGGGACTCAGTTCTTC. Its protein is CASSLAGGTQFF.

Here the CDR3 reads CASKPGTGIYEQYF. In nucleotides, the CDR3 is TGCGCCAGTAAACCCGGGACAGGGATCTACGAGCAGTACTTC. The chain combines TRBV5-1 with TRBJ2-7; 9 bases match TRBD1. CDR3 length: 14 residues. Germline lookup yields CDR1 SGHRS and CDR2 YFSETQ. V lost 8 bases to trimming and J lost 3 bases; unmatched junction nucleotides: 9.